What follows are 32 T cell receptor beta chains derived from one specimen sequenced in a study of beta chain features in type 1 diabetes. Whole-study results and caveats: Shortening of TCRB CDR3s, moderate but significant, appeared in all four CD4+ subsets of Type 1 diabetes patients.

The antigens for these receptors are not known. Sequencing targeted expressed TCRB transcripts, as all isolated RNA had been reverse transcribed. Assay: immunoSEQ multiplex PCR; the TCRdb copy retains only in-frame clones and omits some. The sample contains 500,000 to 650,000 clones, 12% of which appear only once. Material: naive CD4+ T cells from blood. All receptors come from a man aged 30 to 39 with type 1 diabetes.

The chain carries TRBV5-5 and TRBJ2-1; tentatively, D is TRBD1 or TRBD2 (5 bases each). In germline, CDR1 is SGHKS, CDR2 YYEKEE (reference sequence). Trimming left V 4 bases short and J 2 bases short, with 13 bases between. This CDR3 is built from 15 residues. CDR3 DNA: TGTGCCAGCAGCCCCTCGGGGACGCCCTACAATGAGCAGTTCTTC. Amino acid sequence: CASSPSGTPYNEQFF.

The chain carries TRBV6-5 and TRBJ2-2; the D gene is possibly TRBD1 (5 bases). The CDR3 contains 13 residues. The germline V and J ends were trimmed by 6 bases and 6 bases, with 11 bases remaining between them. Germline values: CDR1 MNHEY, CDR2 SVGAGI. The CDR3: CASSLQGSGELFF. The CDR3 region has the DNA TGTGCCAGCAGCCTCCAGGGATCCGGGGAGCTGTTTTTT.

A few counts support this clone. The chain recombines TRBV2 with TRBJ2-2; D may be TRBD1 or TRBD2 (5 bases each). The CDR3 covers 12 residues. V shed 7 bases and J shed 8 bases, with 11 bases lying between them. The V gene's germline CDR1 is SNHLY and CDR2 FYNNEI. In nucleotides, the CDR3 is TGTGCCAGCACCCGGGGCTTAGGGGAGCTGTTTTTT. Encoded protein: CASTRGLGELFF.

This clone was detected only a few times. The genes are TRBV7-3 and TRBJ1-3, with 7 bases aligning to TRBD1. The CDR3 runs 15 residues. Trimming at V came to 5 bases and at J to 2 bases, leaving 6 bases not matched to a gene. Germline CDR1 reads SGHTA; CDR2 reads FQGTGA. The CDR3 nucleotides are TGTGCCAGCAGCGTAGGCCAGGGGGCTGGAAACACCATATATTTT. Residues: CASSVGQGAGNTIYF.

The chain recombines TRBV9 with TRBJ2-3, with 12 positions matching TRBD1. Germline CDR1 is SGDLS and CDR2 is YYNGEE. The CDR3 runs to 18 residues. After removal of 1 base from V and 3 bases from J, the junction contained 9 bases not matched to a gene. CDR3 sequence reads: CASSVRPTGQGATDTQYF. CDR3 sequence (DNA): TGTGCCAGCAGCGTACGACCCACGGGACAGGGGGCAACAGATACGCAGTATTTT.

V and J are TRBV28 and TRBJ2-7; D may match TRBD1 or TRBD2 (5 bases each). Germline CDR1 MDHEN, CDR2 SYDVKM. Between the trimmed V and J ends, which lost 6 bases and 6 bases, there was a span of 15 bases. The CDR3 contains 13 residues. The CDR3 sequence: CASRDGARLEQYF. CDR3 nucleotide sequence: TGTGCCAGCAGGGACGGGGCCCGGCTCGAGCAGTACTTC.

This clone was observed many times. The CDR3 sequence: CASSPAGRTNEQYF. The CDR3 DNA reads TGTGCCAGCAGCCCCGCAGGGCGAACTAACGAGCAGTACTTC. The rearrangement uses TRBV7-3 and TRBJ2-7, with D possibly TRBD1 on 5 matching bases. Germline V gives CDR1 SGHTA, CDR2 FQGTGA. This CDR3 spans 14 amino acids. V gave up 5 bases and J gave up 5 bases, with 16 bases separating them.

This clone was detected only a few times. The chain has TRBV7-9 and TRBJ1-2; D is uncertain. V lost 2 bases, J lost 7 bases, and 8 bases lay in between. CDR3 length: 12 amino acids. Per the germline V gene, CDR1 is SEHNR and CDR2 is FQNEAQ (reference sequence). CDR3 in DNA: TGTGCCAGCAGCTTAAACGAGGTTGGCTACACCTTC. Its protein product is CASSLNEVGYTF.

V and J are TRBV14 and TRBJ2-7; D is undetermined. Per germline, CDR1 SGHDN and CDR2 FVKESK. The V and J ends lost 4 bases and 2 bases respectively, with 15 bases between them. The CDR3 has 15 residues. The CDR3 DNA reads as TGTGCCAGCAGCCGCAGCCTTCCCGGAACCTACGAGCAGTACTTC. Amino acids: CASSRSLPGTYEQYF.

As regards this clone: This same CDR3 is encoded by further DNA sequences in the sample. J is TRBJ2-3 and V is TRBV20-1; TRBD2 is a possible D gene (6 bases). Trimming cost V 5 bases and J 6 bases, with 9 bases left between them. The germline CDR1 and CDR2 sequences are DFQATT and SNEGSKA (reference sequence). The CDR3 is 11 residues long. This chain's CDR3 is CSALRGDTQYF. In DNA, the CDR3 is TGCAGTGCTCTTCGGGGGGATACGCAGTATTTT.

There are a few counts of this clone. The genes are TRBV2 and TRBJ2-3, with a possible D match to TRBD2 (5 bases). Germline V gives CDR1 SNHLY, CDR2 FYNNEI. Trimming took 8 bases from V and 5 from J, leaving 14 bases between them. The CDR3 is made up of 13 amino acids. CDR3 in amino acids: CASALEGRDTQYF. CDR3 nucleotide sequence: TGTGCCAGCGCATTAGAAGGGAGAGATACGCAGTATTTT.

This clone was picked up a small number of times. J is TRBJ2-5 and V is TRBV4-2, with TRBD2 matching over 12 bases. Per germline, CDR1 LGHNA and CDR2 YNFKEQ. The CDR3 is 17 residues long. After removal of 1 base from V and 2 bases from J, the junction contained 5 bases not matched to a gene. The DNA for the CDR3 is TGTGCCAGCAGCCAAGTGGGACTAGCGGGCGAACAAGAGACCCAGTACTTC. This encodes CASSQVGLAGEQETQYF.

This clone was recorded a few times. The rearrangement joins TRBV5-6 to TRBJ2-5; 8 bases fit TRBD2. The CDR3 totals 14 residues. From germline, CDR1 is SGHDT and CDR2 YYEEEE. Trimming took 4 bases from V and 1 from J; bases not matched to a gene: 3. CDR3 nucleotide sequence: TGTGCCAGCAGCCAAGCGGGGGCCCAAGAGACCCAGTACTTC. It codes for CASSQAGAQETQYF.

This clone was counted only a few times. The chain uses TRBV5-1 and TRBJ2-5; D remains unclear. Germline V gene sequence: CDR1 SGHRS, CDR2 YFSETQ. The V end lost 0 bases, the J end lost 3 bases, and 12 bases lay between the germline ends. The CDR3 has 15 residues. CDR3 coding DNA: TGCGCCAGCAGCTTGGGACAATCGGCCGAAGAGACCCAGTACTTC. Protein sequence: CASSLGQSAEETQYF.

The chain has TRBV7-9 and TRBJ2-3, with D perhaps TRBD1 (6 bases). In germline, CDR1 is SEHNR, CDR2 FQNEAQ (reference sequence). The V gene lost 11 bases and the J gene lost 4 bases, with 13 bases spanning the gap. The CDR3 contains 12 residues. CDR3 sequence (DNA): TGTGCCTCCAACCCAGGGGCAGATACGCAGTATTTT. Translated, it gives CASNPGADTQYF. The whole variable domain, filled in from reference TRBV7-9 and TRBJ2-3, reads DTGVSQNPRHKITKRGQNVTFRCDPISEHNRLYWYRQTLGQGPEFLTYFQNEAQLEKSRLLSDRFSAERPKGSFSTLEIQRTEQGDSAMYLCASNPGADTQYFGPGTRLTVL.

This clone was seen only a few times. Distinct nucleotide sequences in the sample also encode this CDR3. The chain employs TRBV18 and TRBJ2-2; D is ambiguous. The CDR3 runs 14 residues. V was clipped by 0 bases and J by 5 bases, with 7 bases between them. Germline CDR1 and CDR2: KGHSH and LQKENI. CDR3 sequence reads: CASSPPTGTGELFF. In DNA form, the CDR3 reads TGTGCCAGCTCACCACCAACCGGAACCGGGGAGCTGTTTTTT.

This clone was detected only a few times. CDR3 nucleotide sequence: TGTGCCAGCTCAGGGACAGGAGATGGCTACACCTTC. It yields the protein CASSGTGDGYTF. J is TRBJ1-2 and V is TRBV18; TRBD1 matches 8 bases. The CDR3 sequence is 12 residues long. V shed 5 bases and J 6 bases; nucleotides not matched to a gene: 2. Germline CDR1 is KGHSH and CDR2 is LQKENI.

The CDR3: CASRPGTSGNEQFF. CDR3 DNA sequence: TGTGCCAGCAGGCCCGGGACTAGCGGCAATGAGCAGTTCTTC. This rearrangement joins TRBV7-3 to TRBJ2-1; TRBD2 matches 11 bases. The CDR3 has 14 residues. CDR1 and CDR2 (germline): SGHTA, FQGTGA. With 6 bases clipped from V and 6 bases from J, the junction kept 4 bases outside the gene matches.

The V and J genes are TRBV5-1 and TRBJ2-2; D not resolved. CDR1 is SGHRS, CDR2 YFSETQ, per germline. The CDR3 has 15 amino acids. The V end lost 2 bases, the J end lost 7 bases, and 15 bases lay between the germline ends. CDR3 sequence: CASSFSGSGDGELFF. CDR3 nucleotide sequence: TGCGCCAGCAGCTTTTCAGGATCCGGCGACGGGGAGCTGTTTTTT.

This clone has just a few counts. The chain carries TRBV27 and TRBJ1-5; D may be TRBD1 (5 bases). V was clipped by 5 bases and J by 9 bases, with 11 bases between them. The germline V gene encodes CDR1 MNHEY and CDR2 SMNVEV (reference sequence). The CDR3 spans 12 residues. The CDR3 DNA sequence: TGTGCCAGCAGTCCCCTTCAGGGGCCCCAGCATTTT. This encodes CASSPLQGPQHF.

This clone was observed a few times. This chain joins TRBV4-1 and TRBJ2-4; 7 bases match TRBD1. CDR3 length: 17 amino acids. Trimming removed 4 bases from V and 2 bases from J; junction bases left unmatched: 11. CDR1 is MGHRA and CDR2 is YSYEKL in the germline V gene. The CDR3 loop is CASSLNPGQHTKNIQYF. The CDR3 region has the DNA TGCGCCAGCAGCCTAAATCCGGGACAGCATACCAAAAACATTCAGTACTTC.

The genes are TRBV9 and TRBJ1-5; D not certain. CDR1 and CDR2 (germline): SGDLS, YYNGEE. The CDR3 is 15 amino acids. The V end lost 0 bases, the J end lost 9 bases, and 16 bases lay between the germline ends. This CDR3 is CASSVGPQVLGPQHF. Written as DNA, the CDR3 is TGTGCCAGCAGCGTAGGCCCCCAGGTCCTGGGGCCCCAGCATTTT.

The chain couples TRBV7-9 to TRBJ2-7; no firm D call. Germline loops: CDR1 SEHNR, CDR2 FQNEAQ (reference sequence). Trimming removed 5 bases from V and 3 bases from J, with 2 bases in between. The CDR3 has 10 residues. CDR3: CASSNYEQYF. As DNA, the CDR3 is TGTGCCAGCAGCAACTACGAGCAGTACTTC.

This CDR3 reads CASSQTGAVDYGYTF. The CDR3 DNA reads as TGTGCCAGTAGCCAGACAGGGGCGGTGGACTATGGCTACACCTTC. The gene calls are TRBV19 and TRBJ1-2; TRBD1 agrees at 8 bases. V trimming: 6 bases; J trimming: 3 bases; junction bases outside the gene matches: 9. This CDR3 has 15 amino acids. CDR1 is LNHDA, CDR2 SQIVND, per germline (reference sequence).

The V call is TRBV5-4, the J call TRBJ2-2; D gene unclear. The ends were cut back, 0 bases at V and 0 bases at J, with 6 bases in the middle. CDR3 length equals 15 residues. Germline loops: CDR1 SGHNT, CDR2 YYREEE (reference sequence). CDR3 DNA sequence: TGTGCCAGCAGCTTGGGGACGGCGAACACCGGGGAGCTGTTTTTT. The encoded protein is CASSLGTANTGELFF.

This clone has just a few counts. This sequence joins TRBV5-4 and TRBJ2-7; D is perhaps TRBD2 (5 bases). The CDR3 is 14 amino acids. V dropped 5 bases and J dropped 3 bases, with 15 bases sitting between them. The V gene's germline CDR1 is SGHNT and CDR2 YYREEE (reference sequence). The CDR3 protein is CASSSERAGYEQYF. The CDR3 DNA sequence: TGTGCCAGCAGTTCGGAGAGGGCAGGCTACGAGCAGTACTTC.

This chain uses TRBV5-1 with TRBJ2-7; D perhaps matches TRBD1 (5 bases). The CDR3 is 16 residues long. Germline CDR1 is SGHRS and CDR2 is YFSETQ. Trimming cost V 4 bases and J 2 bases, with 19 bases left between them. The CDR3 region is CASSPGQTSTTYEQYF. DNA for the CDR3: TGCGCCAGCAGCCCCGGACAAACTTCAACCACCTACGAGCAGTACTTC.

This clone has a handful of counts. The rearrangement links TRBV19 to TRBJ1-1; TRBD1 might be the D (6 bases). The CDR3 has 13 amino acids. With 6 bases removed from V and 3 bases from J, the gap between germline ends came to 11 bases. Looked up from germline, CDR1 is LNHDA and CDR2 is SQIVND (reference sequence). CDR3 amino acids: CASSQGWDTEAFF. The CDR3 coding sequence is TGTGCCAGTAGCCAGGGGTGGGACACTGAAGCTTTCTTT.

This clone has only a few counts. Other DNA sequences within the sample encode an identical CDR3. The chain has TRBV7-2 and TRBJ2-7, with D possibly TRBD1 on 5 matching bases. The CDR3 extends over 15 amino acids. V lost 0 bases and J 0 bases, leaving 9 bases between the germline ends. Per the germline V gene, CDR1 is SGHTA and CDR2 is FQGNSA. The chain's CDR3 is CASSLAGQGSYEQYF. In DNA form, the CDR3 reads TGTGCCAGCAGCTTAGCGGGGCAGGGCTCCTACGAGCAGTACTTC.

V gene TRBV29-1 combines with J gene TRBJ2-7, with 12 bases identical to TRBD1. Germline V gives CDR1 SQVTM, CDR2 ANQGSEA. The CDR3 is made up of 16 amino acids. Trimming at V came to 1 base and at J to 3 bases, leaving 7 bases not matched to a gene. The CDR3 DNA sequence: TGCAGCGTTGAAGGACGGGGGACAGGGGGCGACTACGAGCAGTACTTC. Protein sequence: CSVEGRGTGGDYEQYF.

This clone was counted many times. The chain combines TRBV10-3 with TRBJ2-5; D may be TRBD1 (5 bases). Germline values: CDR1 ENHRY, CDR2 SYGVKD. The germline V and J ends were trimmed by 8 bases and 0 bases, with 13 bases remaining between them. This CDR3 region has 14 residues. The CDR3 protein is CAIAQQGHQETQYF. CDR3 nucleotide sequence: TGTGCCATCGCCCAGCAGGGCCACCAAGAGACCCAGTACTTC.

This clone was detected only a few times. The chain uses TRBV7-9 and TRBJ1-2; 9 bases line up with TRBD1. V shed 1 base and J 6 bases; nucleotides not matched to a gene: 3. Germline CDR1 is SEHNR and CDR2 is FQNEAQ (reference sequence). CDR3 length: 14 amino acids. CDR3 in DNA: TGTGCCAGCAGCTTAGAAACAGGGGGCAATGGCTACACCTTC. Translation: CASSLETGGNGYTF. Together with reference TRBV7-9 and TRBJ1-2, the CDR3 gives the full variable domain: DTGVSQNPRHKITKRGQNVTFRCDPISEHNRLYWYRQTLGQGPEFLTYFQNEAQLEKSRLLSDRFSAERPKGSFSTLEIQRTEQGDSAMYLCASSLETGGNGYTFGSGTRLTVV.